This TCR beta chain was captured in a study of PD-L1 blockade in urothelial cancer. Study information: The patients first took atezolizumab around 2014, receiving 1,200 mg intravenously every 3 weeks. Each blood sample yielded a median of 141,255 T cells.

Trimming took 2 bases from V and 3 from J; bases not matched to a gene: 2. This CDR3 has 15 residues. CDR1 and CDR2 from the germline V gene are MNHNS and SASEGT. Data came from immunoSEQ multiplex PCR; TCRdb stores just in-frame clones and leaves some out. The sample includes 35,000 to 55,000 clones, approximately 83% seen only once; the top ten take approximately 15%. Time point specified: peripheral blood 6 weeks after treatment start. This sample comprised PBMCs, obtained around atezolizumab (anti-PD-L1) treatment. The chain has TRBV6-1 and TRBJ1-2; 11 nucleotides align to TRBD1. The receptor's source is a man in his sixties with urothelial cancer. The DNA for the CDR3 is TGTGCCAGCAGTGAATGGGGACAGGGGGACTATGGCTACACCTTC. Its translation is CASSEWGQGDYGYTF.